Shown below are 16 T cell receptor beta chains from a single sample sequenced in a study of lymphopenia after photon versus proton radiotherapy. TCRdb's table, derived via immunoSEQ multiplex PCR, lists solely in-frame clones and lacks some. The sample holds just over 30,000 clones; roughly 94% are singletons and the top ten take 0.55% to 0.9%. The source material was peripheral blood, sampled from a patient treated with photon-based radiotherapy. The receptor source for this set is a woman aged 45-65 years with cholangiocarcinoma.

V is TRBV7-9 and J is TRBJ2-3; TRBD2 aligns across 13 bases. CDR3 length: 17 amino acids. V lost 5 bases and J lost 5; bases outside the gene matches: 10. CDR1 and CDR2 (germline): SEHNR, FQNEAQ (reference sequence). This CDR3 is CASSLGTSGARRDTQYF. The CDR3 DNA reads TGTGCCAGCAGCCTAGGGACTAGCGGGGCCCGGAGAGATACGCAGTATTTT. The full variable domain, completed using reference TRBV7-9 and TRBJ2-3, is DTGVSQNPRHKITKRGQNVTFRCDPISEHNRLYWYRQTLGQGPEFLTYFQNEAQLEKSRLLSDRFSAERPKGSFSTLEIQRTEQGDSAMYLCASSLGTSGARRDTQYFGPGTRLTVL.

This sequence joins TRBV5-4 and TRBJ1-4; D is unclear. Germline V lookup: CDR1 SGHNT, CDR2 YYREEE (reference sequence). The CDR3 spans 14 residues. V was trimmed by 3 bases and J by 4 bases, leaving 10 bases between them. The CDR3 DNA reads TGTGCCAGCAGCTCTCAGCGGGGTAATGAAAAACTGTTTTTT. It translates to CASSSQRGNEKLFF. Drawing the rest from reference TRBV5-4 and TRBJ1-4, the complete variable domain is ETGVTQSPTHLIKTRGQQVTLRCSSQSGHNTVSWYQQALGQGPQFIFQYYREEENGRGNFPPRFSGLQFPNYSSELNVNALELDDSALYLCASSSQRGNEKLFFGSGTQLSVL.

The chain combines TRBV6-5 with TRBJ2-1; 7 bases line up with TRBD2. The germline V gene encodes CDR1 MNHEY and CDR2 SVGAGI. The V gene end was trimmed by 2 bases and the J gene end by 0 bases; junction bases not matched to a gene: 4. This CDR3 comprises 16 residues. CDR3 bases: TGTGCCAGCAGTTACACCGGGGGGTACTCCTACAATGAGCAGTTCTTC. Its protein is CASSYTGGYSYNEQFF.

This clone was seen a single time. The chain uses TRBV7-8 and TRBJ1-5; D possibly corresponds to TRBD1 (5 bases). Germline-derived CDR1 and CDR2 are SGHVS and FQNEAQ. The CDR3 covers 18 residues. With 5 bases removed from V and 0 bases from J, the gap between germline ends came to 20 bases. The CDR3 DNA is TGTGCCAGCAGCCCCCCGGGGAGGGGACTTAATAGCAATCAGCCCCAGCATTTT. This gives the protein CASSPPGRGLNSNQPQHF.

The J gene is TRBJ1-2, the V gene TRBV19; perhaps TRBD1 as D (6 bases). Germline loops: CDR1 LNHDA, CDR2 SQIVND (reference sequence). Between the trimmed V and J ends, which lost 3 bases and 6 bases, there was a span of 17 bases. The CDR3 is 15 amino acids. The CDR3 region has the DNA TGTGCCAGTAGTATTTCGACAGGAAGACCCCATGGCTACACCTTC. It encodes CASSISTGRPHGYTF.

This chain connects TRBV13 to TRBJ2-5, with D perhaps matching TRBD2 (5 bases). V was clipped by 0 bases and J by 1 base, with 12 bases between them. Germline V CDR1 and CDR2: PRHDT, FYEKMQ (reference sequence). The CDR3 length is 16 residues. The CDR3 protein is CASSLGRLARQETQYF. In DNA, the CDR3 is TGTGCCAGCAGCTTAGGTCGGCTAGCCCGCCAAGAGACCCAGTACTTC.

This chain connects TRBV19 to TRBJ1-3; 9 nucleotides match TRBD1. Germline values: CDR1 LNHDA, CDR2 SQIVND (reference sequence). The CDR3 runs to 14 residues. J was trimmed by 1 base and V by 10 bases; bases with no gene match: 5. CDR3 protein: CATRQGESGNTIYF. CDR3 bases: TGTGCCACTCGACAGGGGGAATCTGGAAACACCATATATTTT. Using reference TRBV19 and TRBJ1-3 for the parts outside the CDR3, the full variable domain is DGGITQSPKYLFRKEGQNVTLSCEQNLNHDAMYWYRQDPGQGLRLIYYSQIVNDFQKGDIAEGYSVSREKKESFPLTVTSAQKNPTAFYLCATRQGESGNTIYFGEGSWLTVV.

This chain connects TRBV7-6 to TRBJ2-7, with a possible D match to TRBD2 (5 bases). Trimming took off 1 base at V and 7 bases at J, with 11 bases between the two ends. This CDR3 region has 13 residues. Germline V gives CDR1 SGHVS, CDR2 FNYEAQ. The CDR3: CASSLGWEREQYF. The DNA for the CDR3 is TGTGCCAGCAGCTTAGGTTGGGAGCGGGAGCAGTACTTC.

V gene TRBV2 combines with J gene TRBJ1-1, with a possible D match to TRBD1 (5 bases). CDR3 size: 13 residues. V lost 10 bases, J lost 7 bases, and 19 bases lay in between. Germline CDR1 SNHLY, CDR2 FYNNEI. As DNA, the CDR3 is TGTGCCACCGTCCAGGGAGTTTTAGATGAAGCTTTCTTT. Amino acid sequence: CATVQGVLDEAFF.

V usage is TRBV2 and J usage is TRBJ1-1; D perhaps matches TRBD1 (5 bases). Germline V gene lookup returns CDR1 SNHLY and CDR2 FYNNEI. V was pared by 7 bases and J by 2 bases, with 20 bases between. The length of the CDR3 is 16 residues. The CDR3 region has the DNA TGTGCCAGCACCATGACCCGGGACCAACTAAACACTGAAGCTTTCTTT. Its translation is CASTMTRDQLNTEAFF. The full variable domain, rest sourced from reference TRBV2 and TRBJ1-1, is EPEVTQTPSHQVTQMGQEVILRCVPISNHLYFYWYRQILGQKVEFLVSFYNNEISEKSEIFDDQFSVERPDGSNFTLKIRSTKLEDSAMYFCASTMTRDQLNTEAFFGQGTRLTVV.

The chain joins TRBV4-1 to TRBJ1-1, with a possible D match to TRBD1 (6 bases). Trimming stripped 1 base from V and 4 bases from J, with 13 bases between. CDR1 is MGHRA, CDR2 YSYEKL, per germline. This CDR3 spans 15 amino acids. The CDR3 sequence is CASSQVGTGITEAFF. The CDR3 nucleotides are TGCGCCAGCAGCCAAGTGGGTACAGGGATCACTGAAGCTTTCTTT.

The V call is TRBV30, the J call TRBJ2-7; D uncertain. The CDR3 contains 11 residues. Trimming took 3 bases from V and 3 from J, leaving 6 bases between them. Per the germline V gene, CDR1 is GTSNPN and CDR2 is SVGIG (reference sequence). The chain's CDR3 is CAWRRLYEQYF. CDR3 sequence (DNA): TGTGCCTGGAGGCGGCTCTACGAGCAGTACTTC.

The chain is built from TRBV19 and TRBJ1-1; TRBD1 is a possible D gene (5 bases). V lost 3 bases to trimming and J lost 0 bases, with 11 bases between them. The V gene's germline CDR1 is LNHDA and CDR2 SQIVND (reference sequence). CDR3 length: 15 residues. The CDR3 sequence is CASSMLGALNTEAFF. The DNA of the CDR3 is TGTGCCAGTAGTATGTTAGGGGCGCTGAACACTGAAGCTTTCTTT.

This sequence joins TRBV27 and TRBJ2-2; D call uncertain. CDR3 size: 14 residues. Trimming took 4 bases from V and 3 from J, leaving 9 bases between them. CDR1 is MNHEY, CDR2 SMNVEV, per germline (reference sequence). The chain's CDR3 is CASSSAYDTGELFF. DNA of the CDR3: TGTGCCAGCAGTTCCGCCTACGACACCGGGGAGCTGTTTTTT.

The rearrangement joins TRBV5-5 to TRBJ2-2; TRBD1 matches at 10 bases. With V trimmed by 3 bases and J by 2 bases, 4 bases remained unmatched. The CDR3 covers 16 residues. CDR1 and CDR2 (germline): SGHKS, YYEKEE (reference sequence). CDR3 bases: TGTGCCAGCAGCTCCGACAGGGGGCTAAACACCGGGGAGCTGTTTTTT. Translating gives CASSSDRGLNTGELFF.

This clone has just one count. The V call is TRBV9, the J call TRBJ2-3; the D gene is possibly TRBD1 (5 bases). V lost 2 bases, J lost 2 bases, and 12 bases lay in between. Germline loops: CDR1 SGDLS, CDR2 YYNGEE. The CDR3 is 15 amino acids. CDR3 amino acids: CASSVLQEFTDTQYF. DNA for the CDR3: TGTGCCAGCAGCGTGCTACAGGAGTTCACAGATACGCAGTATTTT.